This T cell receptor (beta chain) was sequenced for a study of regulatory T cells in long-lasting Graves disease. Across the whole study: Antithyroid drugs had been taken under 3 months by newly diagnosed Graves' patients.

Regarding time point: newly diagnosed GD, antithyroid drugs for less than 3 months. Scientists built the TCR library using RNA that was extracted from PBMCs. A blood draw put about 10 milliliters of peripheral blood into EDTA tubes. According to the study, TCR beta libraries were built with iRepertoire HTBI primers and CDR3-region Arm-PCR. TCRdb processed the multiplex PCR reads anew with MiXCR; each CDR3 protein has one entry. The sample holds about 400,000 distinct CDR3 sequences, under 20% seen once. Germline CDR1 SGDLS, CDR2 YYNGEE. With 0 bases removed from V and 2 bases from J, the gap between germline ends came to 5 bases. The CDR3 sequence is 13 residues long. The sample also formed part of further work on T cells in Graves' hyperthyroidism and ophthalmopathy. As that report states: Most expanded thyroid clonotypes above 0.001 also appeared in blood.

The sample here was peripheral blood mononuclear cells (PBMCs), taken at new diagnosis, from a patient treated with antithyroid drugs. The TCR sequence derives from a woman aged 18-29 years with Graves disease. J is TRBJ1-2 and V is TRBV9; D uncertain. The DNA for the CDR3 is TGTGCCAGCAGCGTAGTTGAGAACTATGGCTACACCTTC. It yields the protein CASSVVENYGYTF.